This T cell receptor (beta chain) comes out of a study of cytomegalovirus exposure and HLA in healthy donors. Whole-study findings and limits: Later analysis identified several of the most significant clusters that appeared linked to common viral pathogens. The investigators catalogued under 200 TCR beta chains as cytomegalovirus-associated. A few V segments could not be told apart, such as TRBV6-2 and TRBV6-3, and were left out. In a later analysis, CMV-associated beta chains were mostly HLA-associated, it appeared.

Concerning this clone: What it binds is not known.

PCR primers comprised 60 Vbeta and 13 Jbeta primers. Method: immunoSEQ multiplex PCR; TCRdb's copy keeps in-frame clones and lacks some. This sample has approximately 130,000 clones, with 65% to 85% found just once. V shed 2 bases, J shed 4 bases, and the junction held 2 bases outside the gene matches. CDR3 size: 14 residues. Germline CDR1 and CDR2: KGHSH and LQKENI. This receptor was identified in a man over 45 in good health and CMV-seronegative. The J gene is TRBJ2-4, the V gene TRBV18; 7 nucleotides agree with TRBD1. The specimen sequenced was PBMCs. CDR3 sequence reads: CASSPRGQKNIQYF. The CDR3 DNA reads TGTGCCAGCTCACCAAGGGGACAGAAAAACATTCAGTACTTC. Together with reference TRBV18 and TRBJ2-4, the CDR3 gives the full variable domain: NAGVMQNPRHLVRRRGQEARLRCSPMKGHSHVYWYRQLPEEGLKFMVYLQKENIIDESGMPKERFSAEFPKEGPSILRIQQVVRGDSAAYFCASSPRGQKNIQYFGAGTRLSVL.